This TCR beta chain was retrieved from a study of blood T cells in healthy people across ages. Study background: For every two T cells, template switching captured about one barcoded beta molecule. Findings and limits, study-wide: Significant beta diversity loss was already apparent by age roughly 44, declining roughly linearly. The authors considered diversity estimates from one million T cells to be underestimates.

The CDR3 totals 13 residues. The germline V gene has CDR1 DFQATT and CDR2 SNEGSKA (reference sequence). For the second PCR, which ran for about 6 to 11 cycles, a sample-barcoded 5' primer and a J-beta primer mix were used. TCRdb recomputed calls from the 5' RACE reads with MiXCR, one row per CDR3 protein. The sample carries about 650,000 distinct CDR3 sequences, more than 45% recorded once. With each sample, at least 5.5 micrograms of total RNA were extracted. Points on this clonotype: The antigen is undetermined.

The chain couples TRBV20-1 to TRBJ2-3, with D maybe TRBD1 (6 bases). Sequenced sample: blood. The TCR sequence derives from a woman older than 75 in good health. The CDR3 DNA is TGCAGCCCTCTGGGGGCAAGCACAGATACGCAGTATTTT. Its translation: CSPLGASTDTQYF.